This entry lists 27 T cell receptor beta chains sequenced from one sample in a study of cytotoxic CD8 clonotypes in ibrutinib-treated CLL. Profiling relied on immunoSEQ multiplex PCR, and the TCRdb table lists in-frame clones only, not all of them. Here the sample spans fewer than 300,000 clones, approximately 79% being singletons. The sequenced sample was PBMCs, obtained at disease progression, from a patient treated with ibrutinib. These receptors came from a human donor with chronic lymphocytic leukemia.

V is TRBV27 and J is TRBJ1-2; a possible D gene is TRBD1 (6 bases). V was trimmed by 8 bases and J by 5 bases, leaving 15 bases between them. The V gene's germline CDR1 is MNHEY and CDR2 SMNVEV (reference sequence). CDR3 length equals 13 residues. The DNA of the CDR3 is TGTGCCAGCGGGAAAGGACAGCCTTATGGCTACACCTTC. This sequence encodes CASGKGQPYGYTF.

DNA of the CDR3: TGTGCCAGCTCACGTAGGGGGGACACTGAAGCTTTCTTT. It yields the protein CASSRRGDTEAFF. The J gene is TRBJ1-1, the V gene TRBV18; tentatively, D is TRBD1 (6 bases). The V end was cut by 4 bases, the J end by 3 bases, with 9 bases between. Germline V lookup: CDR1 KGHSH, CDR2 LQKENI. The CDR3 totals 13 residues.

The sample holds a few counts of this clone. The rearrangement joins TRBV29-1 to TRBJ2-7, with D possibly TRBD1 on 7 matching bases. Germline loops: CDR1 SQVTM, CDR2 ANQGSEA. The CDR3 runs 13 residues. Trimming removed 0 bases at V and 6 bases at J, with 12 bases between. The DNA of the CDR3 is TGCAGCGTTGAAGAGTACCAGGGGGGCGAGCAGTACTTC. Amino acid sequence: CSVEEYQGGEQYF.

V is TRBV5-1 and J is TRBJ2-5, with 12 nucleotides matching TRBD2. V lost 2 bases and J lost 5; bases outside the gene matches: 19. Germline lookup yields CDR1 SGHRS and CDR2 YFSETQ. The CDR3 contains 20 residues. CDR3 region: CASSFAPLTSRLAGEETQYF. For the CDR3, the DNA is TGCGCCAGCAGCTTTGCCCCCCTTACGTCCCGACTAGCGGGGGAGGAGACCCAGTACTTC.

A note on this clone: This sample includes further DNA sequences coding for the same CDR3. The gene calls are TRBV9 and TRBJ1-5, with D possibly matching TRBD1 (5 bases). The V end lost 0 bases, the J end lost 0 bases, and 7 bases lay between the germline ends. This CDR3 is built from 15 residues. From germline, CDR1 is SGDLS and CDR2 YYNGEE. CDR3 sequence (DNA): TGTGCCAGCAGCGTAGGGCAGGGTAGCAATCAGCCCCAGCATTTT. Protein sequence: CASSVGQGSNQPQHF.

V usage is TRBV7-3 and J usage is TRBJ2-7; 9 bases are shared with TRBD1. This CDR3 is 14 amino acids long. Germline V gene sequence: CDR1 SGHTA, CDR2 FQGTGA. V shed 3 bases, J shed 4 bases, and the junction held 4 bases outside the gene matches. The CDR3 DNA follows: TGTGCCAGCAGCTTGACGGGACAGGGTTACGAGCAGTACTTC. This encodes CASSLTGQGYEQYF.

The chain uses TRBV19 and TRBJ1-1; no firm D call. The CDR3 covers 16 residues. CDR1 is LNHDA, CDR2 SQIVND, per germline (reference sequence). V was pared by 0 bases and J by 4 bases, with 15 bases between. The CDR3 DNA reads as TGTGCCAGTAGTATAGATCCGGCAGGTTATAGCACTGAAGCTTTCTTT. Translation: CASSIDPAGYSTEAFF.

This clone was seen more than once but under ten times. V gene TRBV5-1 combines with J gene TRBJ2-3; a weak D match, TRBD2 (6 bases). Germline values: CDR1 SGHRS, CDR2 YFSETQ. The CDR3 totals 17 residues. Trimming cost V 0 bases and J 0 bases, with 14 bases left between them. As DNA, the CDR3 is TGCGCCAGCAGCTTGGGGGTCGGGGGATCCAGCACAGATACGCAGTATTTT. It encodes CASSLGVGGSSTDTQYF. Supplemented by reference TRBV5-1 and TRBJ2-3, the full variable domain reads KAGVTQTPRYLIKTRGQQVTLSCSPISGHRSVSWYQQTPGQGLQFLFEYFSETQRNKGNFPGRFSGRQFSNSRSEMNVSTLELGDSALYLCASSLGVGGSSTDTQYFGPGTRLTVL.

This clone was found a few times. The chain uses TRBV4-3 and TRBJ2-1, with TRBD2 matching 9 bases. The CDR3 is made up of 15 amino acids. The J segment lost 9 bases and the V segment lost 3 bases, leaving 9 bases of the junction unmatched. The germline V gene has CDR1 LGHNA and CDR2 YSLEER. The CDR3 bases are TGCGCCAGCAGCCACGGGCTAGCGGGAAGCGGTGAGCAGTTCTTC. Encoded protein: CASSHGLAGSGEQFF.

The rearrangement joins TRBV6-5 to TRBJ2-7, with D possibly being TRBD1 or TRBD2 (6 bases each). Germline values: CDR1 MNHEY, CDR2 SVGAGI. This CDR3 region has 14 residues. Trimming removed 3 bases at V and 4 bases at J, with 13 bases between. The CDR3 coding sequence is TGTGCCAGCAGTTATGTGGGGGGCGCGTACGAGCAGTACTTC. It yields the protein CASSYVGGAYEQYF.

V and J are TRBV7-8 and TRBJ2-3; 9 bases map to TRBD1. The J segment lost 1 base and the V segment lost 7 bases, leaving 6 bases of the junction unmatched. Germline assignment: CDR1 SGHVS and CDR2 FQNEAQ. The CDR3 extends over 15 amino acids. For the CDR3, the DNA is TGTGCCAGCACCGAACAGGGGGCGGGCACAGATACGCAGTATTTT. Translated, it gives CASTEQGAGTDTQYF.

The rearrangement uses TRBV6-5 and TRBJ1-6; D is unresolved. The V gene's germline CDR1 is MNHEY and CDR2 SVGAGI. V lost 0 bases and J lost 6, with 3 bases in between. This CDR3 region has 13 residues. CDR3 sequence reads: CASSYSINSPLHF. DNA for the CDR3: TGTGCCAGCAGTTACTCTATTAATTCACCCCTCCACTTT.

The rearrangement joins TRBV19 to TRBJ1-3; weak D call: TRBD1 (6 bases). The germline CDR1 and CDR2 sequences are LNHDA and SQIVND (reference sequence). Between the trimmed V and J ends, which lost 6 bases and 5 bases, there was a span of 14 bases. The CDR3 has 14 amino acids. This chain's CDR3 is CASSPQGPRNTIYF. The CDR3 coding sequence is TGTGCCAGTAGCCCACAGGGACCGCGAAACACCATATATTTT.

The V and J genes are TRBV4-2 and TRBJ2-3; 12 bases align to TRBD2. The V and J ends lost 4 bases and 1 base, in that order; junction bases with no gene match: 6. Germline V gives CDR1 LGHNA, CDR2 YNFKEQ. The CDR3 is 17 amino acids. CDR3 sequence reads: CASSRTLAGGRTDTQYF. CDR3 coding DNA: TGTGCCAGCAGCCGGACTCTAGCGGGGGGGCGCACAGATACGCAGTATTTT.

This sequence joins TRBV11-2 and TRBJ2-5; TRBD2 matches at 11 bases. V lost 1 base and J lost 5; bases outside the gene matches: 15. In germline, CDR1 is SGHAT, CDR2 FQNNGV. The CDR3 is 19 amino acids. The CDR3 nucleotides are TGTGCCAGCAGCTTAGTTAATTTTGCTAGCGGGAGGTTGGGGGAGACCCAGTACTTC. It encodes CASSLVNFASGRLGETQYF.

V gene TRBV18 combines with J gene TRBJ2-5; D unclear. V was shortened by 3 bases and J by 2 bases, with 4 bases between the two germline ends. This CDR3 comprises 12 residues. Germline values: CDR1 KGHSH, CDR2 LQKENI. The CDR3 sequence: CASSPKQETQYF. The CDR3 DNA is TGTGCCAGCTCACCTAAACAAGAGACCCAGTACTTC.

The chain carries TRBV15 and TRBJ1-4; 8 bases line up with TRBD1. The CDR3 totals 13 residues. Unmatched junction bases numbered 4, after V lost 5 bases and J lost 8 bases. Germline V lookup: CDR1 LNHNV, CDR2 YYDKDF (reference sequence). CDR3 bases: TGTGCCACCAGCGGTTGGACAGGGGAAAAACTGTTTTTT. The encoded protein is CATSGWTGEKLFF.

The CDR3 is CASSSPLLRGYYGYTF. In DNA form, the CDR3 reads TGTGCCAGCAGTTCACCCCTCCTCCGGGGCTACTATGGCTACACCTTC. V and J are TRBV27 and TRBJ1-2, with a tentative D call TRBD1 (5 bases). The CDR3 totals 16 residues. In germline, CDR1 is MNHEY, CDR2 SMNVEV (reference sequence). The V and J ends lost 4 bases and 3 bases respectively, with 18 bases between them.

This chain links TRBV28 with TRBJ2-7; TRBD1 matches 8 bases. After removal of 5 bases from V and 1 base from J, the junction contained 1 base not matched to a gene. CDR1 and CDR2 from the germline V gene are MDHEN and SYDVKM. The length of the CDR3 is 13 residues. The CDR3 DNA is TGTGCCAGCAGTCGGACAGGGTCCTACGAGCAGTACTTC. It codes for CASSRTGSYEQYF.

This rearrangement joins TRBV19 to TRBJ1-1; D gene ambiguous. Trimming took off 5 bases at V and 3 bases at J, with 16 bases between the two ends. CDR1 is LNHDA, CDR2 SQIVND, per germline (reference sequence). The CDR3 consists of 15 residues. In DNA form, the CDR3 reads TGTGCCAGTAGTGCCCGAAGTTGGGGAGACACTGAAGCTTTCTTT. Protein product: CASSARSWGDTEAFF.

The V gene is TRBV5-1, the J gene TRBJ2-3; TRBD2 matches 14 bases. After removal of 0 bases from V and 5 bases from J, the junction contained 5 bases not matched to a gene. This CDR3 has 17 residues. CDR1 is SGHRS and CDR2 is YFSETQ in the germline V gene. DNA for the CDR3: TGCGCCAGCAGCTTGGATGGGACTAGCGGGAGTAGAGATACGCAGTATTTT. This codes for CASSLDGTSGSRDTQYF.

The CDR3, as DNA: TGTGCCAGCAGCGACCTACAGGGGGGATACACCGGGGAGCTGTTTTTT. This encodes CASSDLQGGYTGELFF. This chain connects TRBV9 to TRBJ2-2; 8 bases align to TRBD1. The CDR3 totals 16 residues. Trimming took 3 bases from V and 3 from J; bases not matched to a gene: 7. Per germline, CDR1 SGDLS and CDR2 YYNGEE.

The chain carries TRBV15 and TRBJ2-7; unclear D gene. The germline CDR1 and CDR2 sequences are LNHNV and YYDKDF (reference sequence). Trimming cost V 0 bases and J 1 base, with 7 bases left between them. This CDR3 has 14 residues. The CDR3 protein is CATSRDQRSYEQYF. CDR3 nucleotide sequence: TGTGCCACCAGCAGAGATCAGAGGTCCTACGAGCAGTACTTC. The variable domain in full, with the rest retrieved from reference TRBV15 and TRBJ2-7, is DAMVIQNPRYQVTQFGKPVTLSCSQTLNHNVMYWYQQKSSQAPKLLFHYYDKDFNNEADTPDNFQSRRPNTSFCFLDIRSPGLGDTAMYLCATSRDQRSYEQYFGPGTRLTVT.

The chain couples TRBV18 to TRBJ2-7; D remains unclear. Germline CDR1 is KGHSH and CDR2 is LQKENI. V dropped 2 bases and J dropped 5 bases, with 10 bases sitting between them. The CDR3 has 13 residues. CDR3 DNA sequence: TGTGCCAGCTCACCAGGGGTGAGGAACGAGCAGTACTTC. Protein sequence: CASSPGVRNEQYF.

The chain uses TRBV19 and TRBJ1-1, with a tentative D call TRBD1 (6 bases). This CDR3 spans 15 amino acids. The V gene's germline CDR1 is LNHDA and CDR2 SQIVND (reference sequence). Trimming removed 10 bases from V and 0 bases from J, with 18 bases in between. For the CDR3, the DNA is TGTGCCACTCGGCACCGGGGGGCGCTGAACACTGAAGCTTTCTTT. This translates into CATRHRGALNTEAFF.

The chain uses TRBV2 and TRBJ1-2; 7 bases agree with TRBD1. From germline, CDR1 is SNHLY and CDR2 FYNNEI. The CDR3 spans 14 residues. V lost 6 bases and J lost 8; bases outside the gene matches: 12. The DNA for the CDR3 is TGTGCCAGCAGGGGTGACAGGGATCGTGACGGCTACACCTTC. This sequence encodes CASRGDRDRDGYTF.

The J gene is TRBJ2-2, the V gene TRBV5-4; a weak D match, TRBD1 (5 bases). Germline lookup yields CDR1 SGHNT and CDR2 YYREEE (reference sequence). CDR3 length: 13 residues. V gave up 0 bases and J gave up 6 bases, with 6 bases separating them. CDR3 nucleotide sequence: TGTGCCAGCAGCTTGGAAGGGGCCGGGGAGCTGTTTTTT. It specifies CASSLEGAGELFF.